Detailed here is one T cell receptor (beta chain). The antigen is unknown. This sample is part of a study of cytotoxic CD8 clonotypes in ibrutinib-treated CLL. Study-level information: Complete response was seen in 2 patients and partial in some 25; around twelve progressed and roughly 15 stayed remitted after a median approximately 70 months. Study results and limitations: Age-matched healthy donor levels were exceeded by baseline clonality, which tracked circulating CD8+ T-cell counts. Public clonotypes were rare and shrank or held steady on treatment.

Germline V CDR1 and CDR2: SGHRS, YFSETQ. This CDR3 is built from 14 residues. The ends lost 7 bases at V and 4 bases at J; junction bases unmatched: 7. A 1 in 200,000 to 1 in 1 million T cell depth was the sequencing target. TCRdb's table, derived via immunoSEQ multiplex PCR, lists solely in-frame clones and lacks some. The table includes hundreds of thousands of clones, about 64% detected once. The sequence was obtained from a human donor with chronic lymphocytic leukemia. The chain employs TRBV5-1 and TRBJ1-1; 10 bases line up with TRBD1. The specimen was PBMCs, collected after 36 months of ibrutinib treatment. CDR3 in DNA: TGCGCCAGCTCACGGGACAGGGGAGGCACTGAAGCTTTCTTT. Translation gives CASSRDRGGTEAFF.